One and the same sample provided the 2 T cell receptor beta chains below, sequenced in a study of vaccination effects on CD4 cells after COVID-19. These receptors lack a known antigen. Antigen-specific CD4+ T cells expanded by the ViraFEST assay with viral peptide pools were then sequenced. The culture ran for approximately 10 days, and then CD4+ T cells were isolated. It was between March and December 2020 that the person had a SARS-CoV-2 infection confirmed by PCR. Measured with immunoSEQ multiplex PCR; TCRdb has only the in-frame clones, and not every one. The sample yields roughly 26,000 clones, approximately 80% seen once. The sequencing used CD4+ T cells from PBMCs cultured with HCoV-NL63 spike peptides, collected before COVID-19 vaccination. The receptor set was obtained from a human donor who had a prior SARS-CoV-2 infection.

This sequence joins TRBV19 and TRBJ1-3; 7 bases fit TRBD1. The CDR3 runs to 15 residues. Unmatched junction bases numbered 3, after V lost 4 bases and J lost 0 bases. The germline V gene has CDR1 LNHDA and CDR2 SQIVND (reference sequence). The CDR3 spells CASSKTGVSGNTIYF. For the CDR3, the DNA is TGTGCCAGTAGTAAAACAGGGGTCTCTGGAAACACCATATATTTT. The entire variable domain, with the rest obtained from reference TRBV19 and TRBJ1-3, is as follows: DGGITQSPKYLFRKEGQNVTLSCEQNLNHDAMYWYRQDPGQGLRLIYYSQIVNDFQKGDIAEGYSVSREKKESFPLTVTSAQKNPTAFYLCASSKTGVSGNTIYFGEGSWLTVV.

This chain connects TRBV7-9 to TRBJ2-3; D is perhaps TRBD2 (5 bases). The length of the CDR3 is 12 residues. Trimming stripped 11 bases from V and 7 bases from J, with 16 bases between. Germline CDR1 and CDR2: SEHNR and FQNEAQ (reference sequence). The CDR3 sequence is CAVTGDSNTQYF. Written as DNA, the CDR3 is TGTGCCGTCACCGGGGATTCCAATACGCAGTATTTT.